This TCR beta chain appears in the sequencing data of a study of PD-L1 blockade in urothelial cancer. Study-wide background: The study started patients on atezolizumab around 2014, giving 1,200 mg intravenously every 3 weeks. From 0 to 3 prior chemotherapy regimens had been given to the patients. Counts from blood samples showed a median of roughly 130,000 T cells.

Assay used: immunoSEQ multiplex PCR; TCRdb lists only in-frame clones, some missing. The sample lists some 30,000 clones, around 84% occurring once. Germline V lookup: CDR1 MDHEN, CDR2 SYDVKM. This CDR3 is 16 amino acids long. V lost 8 bases, J lost 6 bases, and 23 bases lay in between. This specimen was PBMCs, taken around atezolizumab (anti-PD-L1) treatment. This receptor was obtained from a man aged 50-59 years with urothelial cancer. The chain uses TRBV28 and TRBJ2-4; D is possibly TRBD2 (6 bases). CDR3 amino acids: CASSSRGSAGRNIQYF. As DNA, the CDR3 is TGTGCCAGCTCGTCCCGGGGCTCCGCGGGGAGAAACATTCAGTACTTC. Complete variable domain (other parts from reference TRBV28 and TRBJ2-4): DVKVTQSSRYLVKRTGEKVFLECVQDMDHENMFWYRQDPGLGLRLIYFSYDVKMKEKGDIPEGYSVSREKKERFSLILESASTNQTSMYLCASSSRGSAGRNIQYFGAGTRLSVL.